The T cell receptor (beta chain) under discussion was sequenced for a study of identical twins. The study, taken as a whole, reports: Cord blood beta clonotypes that were abundant carried fewer insertions, and memory repertoires showed no such trend. Twins showed weaker excess sharing in their beta out-of-frame sequences.

The CDR3 covers 13 residues. Trimming pared 5 bases from V and 9 bases from J, leaving 14 bases between. CDR1 and CDR2 (germline): SEHNR, FQNEAQ (reference sequence). The cDNA had a unique molecular identifier and a template-switch universal primer site. Via MiXCR, TCRdb re-called the 5' RACE reads, giving one row per CDR3 protein. The data contain 400,000 to 600,000 distinct CDR3 sequences, 20% to 25% of them singletons. The table lists this clonotype with a few counts. Antigen: not known. This sample also appeared in a second study, on yellow fever vaccine responses in identical twins.

Sequencing was performed on CD4+ T cells sorted from blood. This receptor was taken from a young woman in good health. The chain recombines TRBV7-9 with TRBJ1-5; a weak D match, TRBD1 (5 bases). The CDR3 loop reads CASSVGARGPQHF. CDR3 DNA sequence: TGTGCCAGCAGCGTCGGGGCAAGGGGGCCCCAGCATTTT.